This is a list of T cell receptor beta chains from one sample in a study of blood T cell repertoires in COVID-19. Profiling relied on immunoSEQ multiplex PCR, and the TCRdb table lists in-frame clones only, not all of them. The sample lists around 180,000 clones, more than 75% seen once, with approximately 4.5% in the top ten. Sequencing was carried out using peripheral blood. These receptors originate from a human donor in a cohort sampled during active COVID-19. Both conserved end residues are part of each CDR3. A D gene is named only where the DNA matches it firmly. Size is omitted from some rows. Given values are once, few, many or a class for expanded clones.

TRBV24-1	TRBD2	NA	TRBJ2-1	TGTGCCACCAGTGCGACTAGCGGGAAAGACTACAATGAGCAGTTCTTC	CATSATSGKDYNEQFF
TRBV19	TRBD1	NA	TRBJ2-1	TGTGCCAGTTGGGACAGGGCGTCCCCTGAGCAGTTCTTC	CASWDRASPEQFF
TRBV7-9	TRBD1	NA	TRBJ2-5	TGTGCCAGCAGCTTAGTAACGGACAGGCCATACTTC	CASSLVTDRPYF
TRBV6-5	NA	NA	TRBJ1-4	TGTGCCAGCAGACCGACAGGAGGCTTGGAAAAACTGTTTTTT	CASRPTGGLEKLFF
TRBV28	NA	once	TRBJ1-2	TGTGCCAGCAGACTGACGTCAGGGCCCTATGGCTACACCTTC	CASRLTSGPYGYTF
TRBV19	TRBD1	few	TRBJ1-6	TGTGCCAGTAGGGACAGGGGGAACTCACCCCTCCACTTT	CASRDRGNSPLHF
TRBV19	NA	NA	TRBJ2-1	TGTGCCAGTAGTAGGACAGACTACAATGAGCAGTTCTTC	CASSRTDYNEQFF
TRBV7-2	TRBD2	NA	TRBJ2-5	TGTGCCAGCAGCTTAAGGCAGCGGGGCCCCAAAGAGACCCAGTACTTC	CASSLRQRGPKETQYF
TRBV7-2	NA	once	TRBJ1-1	TGTGCCAGCAGCCCCAGGCTCCCTCTCACTGAAGCTTTCTTT	CASSPRLPLTEAFF
TRBV3-1/TRBV3-2	TRBD2	NA	TRBJ2-5	TGTGCCAGCAGCCAAGTTGCGGGAGGTGTACAGACCCAGTACTTC	CASSQVAGGVQTQYF
TRBV7-2	NA	once	TRBJ2-3	TGTGCCAGCAGCTTAGGCCCTCGGGGACAAATCACAGATACGCAGTATTTT	CASSLGPRGQITDTQYF
TRBV5-1	TRBD1	NA	TRBJ2-5	TGCGCCAGCAGCTTACAGGGGCGGCAAGAGACCCAGTACTTC	CASSLQGRQETQYF
TRBV19	NA	NA	TRBJ1-2	TGTGCCAGTAGTATAGAGGCGGCGGGGAACTATGGCTACACCTTC	CASSIEAAGNYGYTF
TRBV6-5	NA	NA	TRBJ2-5	TGTGCCAGCAGTTACTCGATCGCTTCCCGGGAGACCCAGTACTTC	CASSYSIASRETQYF
TRBV18	TRBD1	NA	TRBJ2-7	TGTGCCAGCTCACCTAGCAGGGGGCGGTACGAGCAGTACTTC	CASSPSRGRYEQYF
TRBV28	TRBD1	NA	TRBJ1-5	TGTGCCAGCAGTGCGGGACAGGGACCCAATCAGCCCCAGCATTTT	CASSAGQGPNQPQHF
TRBV2	TRBD2	NA	TRBJ2-5	TGTGCCAGCAGCGGGAGGGCCCGAGAGACCCAGTACTTC	CASSGRARETQYF
TRBV28	NA	NA	TRBJ2-7	TGTGCCAGCACTAAGCTGGGACTCCCCTCCTACGAGCAGTACTTC	CASTKLGLPSYEQYF
TRBV21-1	NA	NA	TRBJ1-2	TGTGCCAGCAGCAATGGGGCAGGGCTTTCTAATGGCTACACCTTC	CASSNGAGLSNGYTF
TRBV7-9	NA	NA	TRBJ1-5	TGTGCCAGCAGCTCCACCGGTGATCAGCCCCAGCATTTT	CASSSTGDQPQHF
TRBV3-1/TRBV3-2	TRBD2	NA	TRBJ2-4	TGTGCCAGCAGCCAAGCTAGCGGGTTGGACATTCAGTACTTC	CASSQASGLDIQYF
TRBV7-9	NA	NA	TRBJ2-3	TGTGCCAGCAGCTTGCGGGCTGATACGCAGTATTTT	CASSLRADTQYF
TRBV18	TRBD2	NA	TRBJ2-3	TGTGCCAGCTCACTAAGGACTAGCGTCCAGGATACGCAGTATTTT	CASSLRTSVQDTQYF
TRBV3-1/TRBV3-2	NA	NA	TRBJ2-5	TGTGCCAGCAGCCGTGGGTACGGAGGACCGAAGGAGACCCAGTACTTC	CASSRGYGGPKETQYF
TRBV5-8	NA	NA	TRBJ2-3	TGTGCCAGCAGCTTGGCTGGCAGGAGCACAGATACGCAGTATTTT	CASSLAGRSTDTQYF
TRBV29-1	TRBD1	few	TRBJ2-1	TGCAGCGTAGACAGGGGTTTAACAGGGTACAATGAGCAGTTCTTC	CSVDRGLTGYNEQFF
TRBV28	NA	NA	TRBJ2-7	TGTGCCAGCAGCCGTACTCGTGGGACAATTGGGGACGAGCAGTACTTC	CASSRTRGTIGDEQYF
TRBV9	TRBD1	NA	TRBJ1-2	TGTGCCAGCAGCGTAGCTGGGACAGTTAACTATGGCTACACCTTC	CASSVAGTVNYGYTF
TRBV18	TRBD1	NA	TRBJ2-1	TGTGCCAGCTCACCATCGTCCGGACAGGGATTCGATGAGCAGTTCTTC	CASSPSSGQGFDEQFF
TRBV7-8	TRBD1	NA	TRBJ1-1	TGTGCCAGCAGCTGGGCGGGACAGTCTCTCAGCGGCACTGAAGCTTTCTTT	CASSWAGQSLSGTEAFF